This T cell receptor (beta chain) was sequenced for a study of T cell responses to AZD1222 COVID-19 vaccine (dated by TCRdb to the early 2020s). Context from the whole study: TCR sequencing covered some 240 trial participants: 207 given two doses of AZD1222 and 26 given two doses of MenACWY control vaccine. Trial participants were enrolled by age into subgroups of 18-55, 56-69 and 70-plus years, and about 150, 27 and 61 TCR-sequenced participants, respectively, were included in these subgroups.

On the study overall, not on this receptor specifically: Conclusions about previously exposed vaccinees are limited, since just five to seven AZD1222 recipients were seropositive for SARS-CoV-2 at baseline. CD4 TCRs associated with the vaccine covered the entire spike protein, and the dominant responses were in regions 160-218 and 743-854. Reportedly, close to half of the unique spike-specific TCRs recognized epitopes lying outside the regions that are mutated in the B.1.351 and B.1.1.7 variants. Participants were mostly white British and included more females than males, and it was suggested by the authors that clonal diversity may have been underestimated. No day 14 peak-response samples were available, so repertoires were characterized only after the peak T cell response. Spike-specific TCR breadth and depth rose significantly after two AZD1222 doses compared with day 0 and with MenACWY recipients. The 56-69-year group was small, and its depth increase did not reach significance, likely because of low power.

In regard to this clone: Its binding antigen is unknown. The sample holds no much larger clone one base away, and base qualities are not on file.

The cysteine opens and the phenylalanine closes a CDR3 of 14 amino acids. The only DNA kept is the CDR3, 42 bases in frame from the first base. The germline V gene provides CDR1 MNHEY and CDR2 SVGAGI. The V and J ends are trimmed by 3 bases and 4 bases, leaving 12 bases between them. The CDR3 regions of human TCRbeta chains were subjected to immunosequencing. In the source study's methods: TCRs in the repertoires were matched against a reference library of SARS-CoV-2-specific TCRs that had been generated with the MIRA antigen-specificity platform. Breadth meant the fraction of unique TCRs that were SARS-CoV-2-associated, whereas depth meant the fraction of total T cells that were SARS-CoV-2-associated. Using the MIRA data, each spike-specific TCR was assigned both to the spike region to which the TCR was reactive and to a CD4 or CD8 class. Log10-transformed breadth and depth values were compared by one-way ANOVA with Sidak's multiple comparisons tests. This immuneACCESS table, as held by TCRdb, lists in-frame sequences with V and J called but not all clones. Of the missing ones, under half trace to an unresolved V gene in checked studies; the others have no known cause. That table supplies the V and J calls and clone size; D and trimming were determined from the DNA. The sample records 150,000 to 200,000 clones, about 87% of which are singletons. 2.5% to 3% of the sample goes to the ten largest clones.

The time point label here, explained by the study, means: baseline before first vaccination. What the treatment or condition label conveys for this sample: meningococcal conjugate vaccine given as trial control. Vaccinee samples came from UK trials COV001 and COV002, including a single-blind randomized controlled phase 2/3 trial of AZD1222 (ChAdOx1 nCoV-19) in healthy adults. For TCRbeta chain sequencing, PBMC samples from trial participants were taken at day 0 and at day 28 after the second dose. Recombination connected TRBV6-5 to TRBJ1-2; a tentative D match to TRBD1 spans 5 bases. This specimen was peripheral blood, taken on day 0 of MenACWY control vaccination. This clonotype was obtained from an adult in good health. The CDR3 corresponds to CASSYRDGSYGYTF. The DNA reads as follows: TGTGCCAGCAGTTATAGGGACGGAAGCTATGGCTACACCTTC.